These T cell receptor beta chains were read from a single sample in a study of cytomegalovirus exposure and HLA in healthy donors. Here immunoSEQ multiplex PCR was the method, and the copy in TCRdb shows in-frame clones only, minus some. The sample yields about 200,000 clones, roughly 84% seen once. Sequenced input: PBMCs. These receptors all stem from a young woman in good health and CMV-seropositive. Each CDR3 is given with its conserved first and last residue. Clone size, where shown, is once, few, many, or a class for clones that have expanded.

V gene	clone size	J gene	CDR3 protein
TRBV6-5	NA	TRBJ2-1	CASSFGTSGAYNEQFF
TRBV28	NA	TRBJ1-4	CASSFTPTTNEKLFF
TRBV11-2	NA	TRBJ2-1	CASRLAALLGDEQFF
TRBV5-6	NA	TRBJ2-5	CASSLSTDQETQYF
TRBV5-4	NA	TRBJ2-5	CASSFKETQYF
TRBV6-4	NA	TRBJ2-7	CASSVAGGYEQYF
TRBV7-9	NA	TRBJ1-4	CASSFGGAPNEKLFF
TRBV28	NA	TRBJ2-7	CASSPAYEQYF
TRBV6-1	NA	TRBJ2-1	CASSSLAGTYNEQFF
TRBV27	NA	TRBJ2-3	CASSSGTSFTDTQYF
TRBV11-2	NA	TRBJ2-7	CASSLDPGTASYEQYF
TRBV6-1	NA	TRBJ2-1	CASSETGIRGYNEQFF
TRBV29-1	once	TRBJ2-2	CSVEDLQGNTGELFF
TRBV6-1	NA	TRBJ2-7	CASSAAGTSGYEQYF
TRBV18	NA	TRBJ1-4	CASSPGLNNEKLFF
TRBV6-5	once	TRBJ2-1	CASSKRQTNEQFF
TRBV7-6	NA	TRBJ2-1	CASSLLDRGTTGQPYNEQFF
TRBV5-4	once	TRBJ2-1	CASSPGTSGRGTYNEQFF
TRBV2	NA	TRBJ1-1	CASSDTITREAFF
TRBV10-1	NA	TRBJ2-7	CASIASGRVYYEQYF
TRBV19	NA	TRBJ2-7	CASSIASLGRAAYEQYF
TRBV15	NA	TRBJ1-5	CATSRGRTDYSNQPQHF
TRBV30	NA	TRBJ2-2	CAWSFLHTGELFF
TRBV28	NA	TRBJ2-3	CASSIAGDGADTQYF
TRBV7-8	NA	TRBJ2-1	CASLPGLAGGKLYNEQFF
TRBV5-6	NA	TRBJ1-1	CASSLRAFNTEAFF
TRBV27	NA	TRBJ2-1	CASRQGALNEQFF
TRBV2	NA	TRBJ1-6	CASSGSRAPPLHF
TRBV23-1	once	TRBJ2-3	CASSQSDFFTDTQYF
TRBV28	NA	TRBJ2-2	CASSSLAGRTGELFF
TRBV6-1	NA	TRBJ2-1	CASSGQGGNEQFF
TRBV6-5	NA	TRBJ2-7	CASSNLAPGRYF
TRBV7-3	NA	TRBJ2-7	CASSSTSGRAYEQYF
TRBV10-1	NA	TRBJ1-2	CASSYRENYGYTF
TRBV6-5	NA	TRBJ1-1	CASSYSSGDTEAFF
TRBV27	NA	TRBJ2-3	CASRERRDTQYF
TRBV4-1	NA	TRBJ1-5	CASSQGRWGQGNQPQHF
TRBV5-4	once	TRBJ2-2	CASSPSRGSLDGGELFF
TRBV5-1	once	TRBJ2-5	CASSEMGQGVEETQYF
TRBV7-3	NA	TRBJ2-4	CASSLKAGVPGPKNIQYF
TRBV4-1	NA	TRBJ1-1	CASSQAPSRQINTEAFF
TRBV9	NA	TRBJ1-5	CASSVGGSNQPQHF
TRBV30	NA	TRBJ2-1	CAWSPNRGRGQFF
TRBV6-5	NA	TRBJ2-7	CASSYPDRNYEQYF
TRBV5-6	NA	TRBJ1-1	CASSTGRVATEAFF
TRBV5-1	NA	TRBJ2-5	CASSGIAGQETQYF